The 6 T cell receptor beta chains presented below share a single source sample, sequenced in a study of identical twins. One entry per CDR3 protein results from TCRdb running MiXCR on the 5' RACE reads. The data show some 1,700,000 distinct CDR3 sequences, with around 33% seen just once and about 0.3% held by the top ten. The sample comprised cord blood. These receptors were obtained from a newborn girl in good health.

This clonotype came up a few times. V and J are TRBV7-9 and TRBJ1-2, with 7 positions matching TRBD1. CDR3 size: 13 residues. V was clipped by 2 bases and J by 8 bases; unmatched bases: 5. Germline V gene lookup returns CDR1 SEHNR and CDR2 FQNEAQ (reference sequence). CDR3 bases: TGTGCCAGCAGCTTAAAGGGGGCAGGAGGCTACACCTTC. Amino acid sequence: CASSLKGAGGYTF.

Details on this clonotype: At one end, the junction sequence differs from germline, possibly due to a read error. The V call is TRBV9, the J call TRBJ2-5; D may be TRBD1 or TRBD2 (5 bases each). This CDR3 has 13 residues. Germline CDR1 and CDR2: SGDLS and YYNGEE. CDR3 nucleotides: TGTGTCAGCAGCGTCGGCAGGGAGTATGAGCAGTACTTC. This translates into CVSSVGREYEQYF.

The gene calls are TRBV6-5 and TRBJ2-3; a weak D match, TRBD2 (6 bases). Per the germline V gene, CDR1 is MNHEY and CDR2 is SVGAGI. The CDR3 sequence is 13 residues long. V dropped 6 bases and J dropped 8 bases, with 15 bases sitting between them. CDR3 residues: CASSPRLGSTQYF. CDR3 DNA sequence: TGTGCCAGCAGCCCAAGACTAGGAAGTACGCAGTATTTT.

The chain is built from TRBV5-5 and TRBJ2-5; 10 positions agree with TRBD1. Trimming took 2 bases from V and 4 from J; bases not matched to a gene: 5. The CDR3 loop spans 15 amino acids. CDR1 and CDR2 (germline): SGHKS, YYEKEE (reference sequence). CDR3 DNA sequence: TGTGCCAGCAGCTTAATGGGACAGGGGTTAGAGACCCAGTACTTC. It is translated as CASSLMGQGLETQYF.

The chain joins TRBV3-1 to TRBJ1-2, with 9 bases aligning to TRBD1. J lost 5 bases, V lost 4 bases, and 8 bases had no gene match. Germline CDR1 is LGHDT and CDR2 is YNNKEL (reference sequence). This CDR3 spans 15 amino acids. The CDR3 spells CASSLGQGGAYGYTF. CDR3 coding DNA: TGTGCCAGCAGCCTGGGACAGGGAGGGGCGTATGGCTACACCTTC.

This clonotype was observed a few times. The V and J genes are TRBV4-1 and TRBJ2-7; 9 bases agree with TRBD2. Germline-derived CDR1 and CDR2 are MGHRA and YSYEKL. The V and J ends lost 1 base and 0 bases, in that order; junction bases with no gene match: 4. CDR3 length equals 16 residues. The CDR3 nucleotides read TGCGCCAGCAGCCAAGTCGGCGGGGGGGCCTCCTACGAGCAGTACTTC. Amino acid sequence: CASSQVGGGASYEQYF.